These T cell receptor beta chains were read from a single sample in a study of cytomegalovirus exposure and HLA in healthy donors. Profiled with immunoSEQ multiplex PCR; TCRdb holds only in-frame clones, not every one. The table includes nearly 65,000 clones, 73% detected once. Sequences were obtained from PBMCs. These receptors originate from a man aged 45-65 years in good health and CMV-seronegative. The CDR3 runs from the conserved cysteine through the conserved F or W. The order of the fields is clone size, D gene, V gene, J gene, CDR3 DNA, CDR3 protein. The D gene is left open where the match is weak. The size entry is marked missing in some rows and otherwise reads once, few, many or a size class.

abundance: -
d_gene: -
v_gene: TRBV27
j_gene: TRBJ2-7
CDR3nt: TGTGCCAGCGGGCTCCTATACGAGCAGTACTTC
CDR3aa: CASGLLYEQYF

abundance: -
d_gene: -
v_gene: TRBV7-6
j_gene: TRBJ1-1
CDR3nt: TGTGCCAGCAGCCCGCCGGGGAACACTGAAGCTTTCTTT
CDR3aa: CASSPPGNTEAFF

abundance: few
d_gene: -
v_gene: TRBV5-5
j_gene: TRBJ1-6
CDR3nt: TGTGCCAGCAGCTTGCGGTGGCAGGGAAGTTCACCCCTCCACTTT
CDR3aa: CASSLRWQGSSPLHF

abundance: once
d_gene: -
v_gene: TRBV6-5
j_gene: TRBJ2-2
CDR3nt: TGTGCCAGCAGTTACGGACAGCCTCACACCGGGGAGCTGTTTTTT
CDR3aa: CASSYGQPHTGELFF

abundance: -
d_gene: TRBD1
v_gene: TRBV6-6
j_gene: TRBJ2-7
CDR3nt: TGTGCCAGCAGTTACTCGGGACAGGGCTACGAGCAGTACTTC
CDR3aa: CASSYSGQGYEQYF

abundance: -
d_gene: -
v_gene: TRBV5-1
j_gene: TRBJ1-2
CDR3nt: TGCGCCAGCAGCTTCGAGGGAAACTATGGCTACACCTTC
CDR3aa: CASSFEGNYGYTF

abundance: -
d_gene: TRBD2
v_gene: TRBV6-1
j_gene: TRBJ2-5
CDR3nt: TGTGCCAGCAGTGAAGCGTGGGGGGGAGAGACCCAGTACTTC
CDR3aa: CASSEAWGGETQYF

abundance: -
d_gene: TRBD2
v_gene: TRBV7-3
j_gene: TRBJ2-7
CDR3nt: TGTGCCAGCAGCCCCACGGGGGGGTCCGGGGAGCAGTACTTC
CDR3aa: CASSPTGGSGEQYF

abundance: -
d_gene: -
v_gene: TRBV6-1
j_gene: TRBJ2-7
CDR3nt: TGTGCCAGCAGTGAATACTTCGCCGAACCCCGTGCCGAACCCCGTCTCCCCTACGAGCAGTACTTC
CDR3aa: CASSEYFAEPRAEPRLPYEQYF

abundance: -
d_gene: -
v_gene: TRBV9
j_gene: TRBJ1-4
CDR3nt: TGTGCCAGCAGCGTAGCAGGAGGGGCAAATGAAAAACTGTTTTTT
CDR3aa: CASSVAGGANEKLFF

abundance: -
d_gene: TRBD1
v_gene: TRBV10-3
j_gene: TRBJ1-6
CDR3nt: TGTGCCATCTGGGACAGTGCCTATAATTCACCCCTCCACTTT
CDR3aa: CAIWDSAYNSPLHF

abundance: -
d_gene: TRBD1
v_gene: TRBV11-2
j_gene: TRBJ1-3
CDR3nt: TGTGCCAGCAGCGCCCGGACAGGGGGACGCTCTGGAAACACCATATATTTT
CDR3aa: CASSARTGGRSGNTIYF

abundance: -
d_gene: TRBD1
v_gene: TRBV5-3
j_gene: TRBJ1-6
CDR3nt: TGTGCCAGAAGCCTCCGACAGGGCTTGGGTTCACCCCTCCACTTT
CDR3aa: CARSLRQGLGSPLHF

abundance: once
d_gene: TRBD1
v_gene: TRBV27
j_gene: TRBJ2-7
CDR3nt: TGTGCCACCCGACAGGGGGGTAACGAGCAGTACTTC
CDR3aa: CATRQGGNEQYF

abundance: -
d_gene: TRBD2
v_gene: TRBV7-7
j_gene: TRBJ2-3
CDR3nt: TGTGCTAGCAGCCTTACTAGCGGGGTTGATACGCAGTATTTT
CDR3aa: CASSLTSGVDTQYF

abundance: -
d_gene: TRBD2
v_gene: TRBV7-9
j_gene: TRBJ2-7
CDR3nt: TGTGCCAGCAGGCGGTCGGGGACTAGCGGATACGAGCAGTACTTC
CDR3aa: CASRRSGTSGYEQYF

abundance: -
d_gene: TRBD1
v_gene: TRBV29-1
j_gene: TRBJ1-3
CDR3nt: TGCAGCGTTGAAGATGACAGGGGGTTAGGAAACACCATATATTTT
CDR3aa: CSVEDDRGLGNTIYF

abundance: once
d_gene: -
v_gene: TRBV9
j_gene: TRBJ2-3
CDR3nt: TGTGCCAGCAGCGTAGTGGATAGCGGAGGGTTGTATTTT
CDR3aa: CASSVVDSGGLYF

abundance: few
d_gene: -
v_gene: TRBV5-5
j_gene: TRBJ2-3
CDR3nt: TGTGCCAGCAGCTTGGGGCCAGGCACAGATACGCAGTATTTT
CDR3aa: CASSLGPGTDTQYF

abundance: -
d_gene: TRBD2
v_gene: TRBV7-2
j_gene: TRBJ2-3
CDR3nt: TGTGCCAGCAGCAACCGACTAGCGACAATCTTCGTGGCGCAGTATTTT
CDR3aa: CASSNRLATIFVAQYF

abundance: -
d_gene: -
v_gene: TRBV5-1
j_gene: TRBJ1-2
CDR3nt: TGCGCCAGCAGCTTGGACACTAACTATGGCTACACCTTC
CDR3aa: CASSLDTNYGYTF

abundance: -
d_gene: TRBD2
v_gene: TRBV5-6
j_gene: TRBJ2-7
CDR3nt: TGTGCCTCAGAGGTAGCGGGGTGGGGGTACGAGCAGTACTTC
CDR3aa: CASEVAGWGYEQYF

abundance: -
d_gene: -
v_gene: TRBV21-1
j_gene: TRBJ2-5
CDR3nt: TGTGCCAGCAGCACGATACCGGCCGACAGGGATCTAACGGGCCAGTACTTC
CDR3aa: CASSTIPADRDLTGQYF

abundance: once
d_gene: -
v_gene: TRBV9
j_gene: TRBJ1-1
CDR3nt: TGTGCCAGCAGCGTAGCGGGTACGGGTGAAGCTTTCTTT
CDR3aa: CASSVAGTGEAFF

abundance: few
d_gene: -
v_gene: TRBV2
j_gene: TRBJ1-6
CDR3nt: TGTGCCACTAGAAAATACTATAATTCACCCCTCCACTTT
CDR3aa: CATRKYYNSPLHF

abundance: -
d_gene: TRBD1
v_gene: TRBV2
j_gene: TRBJ2-2
CDR3nt: TGTGCCAGCAGTGTAACAGGGGGCTCCGGGGAGCTGTTTTTT
CDR3aa: CASSVTGGSGELFF

abundance: -
d_gene: -
v_gene: TRBV30
j_gene: TRBJ1-6
CDR3nt: TGTGCCTGGAGTATAGGAGAGAATTCACCCCTCCACTTT
CDR3aa: CAWSIGENSPLHF

abundance: -
d_gene: TRBD1
v_gene: TRBV6-1
j_gene: TRBJ2-5
CDR3nt: TGTGCCAGCAGTGAGTTGGGACAGAGTCAAGAGACCCAGTACTTC
CDR3aa: CASSELGQSQETQYF

abundance: -
d_gene: -
v_gene: TRBV6-4
j_gene: TRBJ1-1
CDR3nt: TGTGCCAGCAGTGACTCGGGGTCTTCAGGGGCTTTCTTT
CDR3aa: CASSDSGSSGAFF

abundance: -
d_gene: -
v_gene: TRBV9
j_gene: TRBJ1-3
CDR3nt: TGTGCCAGCAGCCCAGTCCCAAACCGAAACACCATATATTTT
CDR3aa: CASSPVPNRNTIYF

abundance: -
d_gene: -
v_gene: TRBV5-1
j_gene: TRBJ1-4
CDR3nt: TGCGCCAGCAGCTTGGCACGGGGAAACAGCCGTGAAACTAATGAAAAACTGTTTTTT
CDR3aa: CASSLARGNSRETNEKLFF

abundance: -
d_gene: -
v_gene: TRBV19
j_gene: TRBJ1-1
CDR3nt: TGTGCCAGTTCGCGGCAAAACACTGAAGCTTTCTTT
CDR3aa: CASSRQNTEAFF

abundance: -
d_gene: TRBD2
v_gene: TRBV29-1
j_gene: TRBJ2-7
CDR3nt: TGCAGCGTCCTCCCGGGGGGGAGGGGGGACGAGCAGTACTTC
CDR3aa: CSVLPGGRGDEQYF

abundance: -
d_gene: -
v_gene: TRBV5-1
j_gene: TRBJ2-2
CDR3nt: TGCGCCAGCAGCTTGGACAGTTACGGGGAGCTGTTTTTT
CDR3aa: CASSLDSYGELFF

abundance: -
d_gene: -
v_gene: TRBV7-6
j_gene: TRBJ2-3
CDR3nt: TGTGCCAGCAGCTTAGGGGTGGGGGGGCAGACAGATACGCAGTATTTT
CDR3aa: CASSLGVGGQTDTQYF

abundance: -
d_gene: TRBD1
v_gene: TRBV5-1
j_gene: TRBJ1-6
CDR3nt: TGCGCCAGCAGCTCAACAGGGGGCGTGCCCCTCCACTTT
CDR3aa: CASSSTGGVPLHF

abundance: -
d_gene: TRBD1
v_gene: TRBV4-1
j_gene: TRBJ2-3
CDR3nt: TGCGCCAGCAGCCCGGGGGACAGGCCCAGAGATACGCAGTATTTT
CDR3aa: CASSPGDRPRDTQYF

abundance: -
d_gene: TRBD1
v_gene: TRBV10-1
j_gene: TRBJ2-2
CDR3nt: TGCGCCAGTATGGACAGGACCACCGGGGAGCTGTTTTTT
CDR3aa: CASMDRTTGELFF

abundance: -
d_gene: -
v_gene: TRBV4-2
j_gene: TRBJ2-3
CDR3nt: TGTGCCAGCAGCCAAGCCGGGGGTTCAGATACGCAGTATTTT
CDR3aa: CASSQAGGSDTQYF

abundance: -
d_gene: TRBD1
v_gene: TRBV19
j_gene: TRBJ1-4
CDR3nt: TGTGCCAGTGCGACAGGGCGGATTGAAAAACTGTTTTTT
CDR3aa: CASATGRIEKLFF

abundance: -
d_gene: -
v_gene: TRBV5-4
j_gene: TRBJ2-7
CDR3nt: TGTGCCAGCAGCAGTGAGAATTTCCGGGGGACCTACGAGCAGTACTTC
CDR3aa: CASSSENFRGTYEQYF

abundance: -
d_gene: -
v_gene: TRBV29-1
j_gene: TRBJ1-2
CDR3nt: TGCAGCGTTGGGCAGGTGCCCTATGGCTACACCTTC
CDR3aa: CSVGQVPYGYTF

abundance: -
d_gene: -
v_gene: TRBV25-1
j_gene: TRBJ2-3
CDR3nt: TGTGCCAGCAGTGAACCTCGGACAGCTAGCACAGATACGCAGTATTTT
CDR3aa: CASSEPRTASTDTQYF

abundance: -
d_gene: TRBD1
v_gene: TRBV6-1
j_gene: TRBJ1-1
CDR3nt: TGTGCCAGCAGACCGACAGGGGGCACTGAAGCTTTCTTT
CDR3aa: CASRPTGGTEAFF

abundance: -
d_gene: -
v_gene: TRBV9
j_gene: TRBJ2-7
CDR3nt: TGTGCCAGCAGCCCCCACAGGCTGGAGTCCGAGCAGTACTTC
CDR3aa: CASSPHRLESEQYF

abundance: once
d_gene: TRBD2
v_gene: TRBV4-1
j_gene: TRBJ2-1
CDR3nt: TGCGCCAGCAGCCCCCCTAGCGGGGGCTACAATGAGCAGTTCTTC
CDR3aa: CASSPPSGGYNEQFF

abundance: -
d_gene: TRBD1
v_gene: TRBV6-4
j_gene: TRBJ1-1
CDR3nt: TGTGCCAGCAAAGGGACAGGGGGCTCGAACACTGAAGCTTTCTTT
CDR3aa: CASKGTGGSNTEAFF

abundance: -
d_gene: -
v_gene: TRBV6-5
j_gene: TRBJ1-1
CDR3nt: TGTGCCAGCAGTCCCGGGGGGACTGAAGCTTTCTTT
CDR3aa: CASSPGGTEAFF

abundance: -
d_gene: -
v_gene: TRBV2
j_gene: TRBJ2-1
CDR3nt: TGTGCCAGCAGACTAGAGGGGGGGCCCTACAATGAGCAGTTCTTC
CDR3aa: CASRLEGGPYNEQFF

abundance: few
d_gene: TRBD1
v_gene: TRBV5-4
j_gene: TRBJ2-5
CDR3nt: TGTGCCAGCAGCCAGACAGGGGATGAGGAGACCCAGTACTTC
CDR3aa: CASSQTGDEETQYF

abundance: -
d_gene: -
v_gene: TRBV7-6
j_gene: TRBJ1-5
CDR3nt: TGTGCCAGCAGCCCCCTGGAGGGAGGCGGTCAGCCCCAGCATTTT
CDR3aa: CASSPLEGGGQPQHF

abundance: -
d_gene: TRBD1
v_gene: TRBV11-2
j_gene: TRBJ2-2
CDR3nt: TGTGCCAGCTCGATCGACAGGGGGAGGCTGTTTTTT
CDR3aa: CASSIDRGRLFF

abundance: -
d_gene: TRBD2
v_gene: TRBV7-9
j_gene: TRBJ2-1
CDR3nt: TGTGCCAGCACCCTGGGGACTAGCGGGGGGTTTTACAATGAGCAGTTCTTC
CDR3aa: CASTLGTSGGFYNEQFF

abundance: -
d_gene: -
v_gene: TRBV7-6
j_gene: TRBJ1-6
CDR3nt: TGTGCCAGCAGCAAAGAACTGGATTCACCCCTCCACTTT
CDR3aa: CASSKELDSPLHF